Detailed here is one T cell receptor beta chain. This entry belongs to a study of blood T cell repertoires in COVID-19. Overall study: The origin of the acute and convalescent COVID-19 samples was the United States, Italy and Spain. Sample material is recorded as cDNA or gDNA derived from T cells, B-cell-depleted T cells, or PBMCs.

Germline loops: CDR1 MGHRA, CDR2 YSYEKL. CDR3 length: 15 amino acids. V lost 4 bases and J lost 5, with 15 bases in between. Original processing notes: It was from reference gene primer amplification that nucleated cell counts were estimated. The assay was immunoSEQ multiplex PCR, and TCRdb's table has in-frame clones only and misses some. The V and J calls and clone size were taken over from that table, and D and trimming were inferred from the DNA. The data hold some 290,000 clones, with around 81% observed a single time. This chain links TRBV4-1 with TRBJ1-5; tentative D call: TRBD1 (6 bases). The receptor's source is a woman between 55 and 75 years old with active or convalescent COVID-19. Sequencing used peripheral blood. This CDR3 is CASSPHQGFDQPQHF. The CDR3 DNA sequence: TGCGCCAGCAGCCCCCACCAGGGGTTCGATCAGCCCCAGCATTTT.